Shown below are 7 T cell receptor beta chains from a single sample sequenced in a study of T cell responses to AZD1222 COVID-19 vaccine. This table comes from immunoSEQ multiplex PCR, and its TCRdb copy is limited to in-frame clones, with some not included. Of some 120,000 clones detected, around 87% appear once; the ten largest clones hold 1% to 1.5%. This sample comprised peripheral blood, obtained on day 0 of AZD1222 vaccination. Receptors were obtained from an adult in good health.

The V call is TRBV23-1, the J call TRBJ1-3; 8 bases are a match to TRBD1. TRBV23-1 is annotated as an ORF whose role is uncertain. The V and J ends lost 1 base and 4 bases, in that order; junction bases with no gene match: 6. The CDR3 is made up of 16 amino acids. The chain's CDR3 is CASSQFQGAIGNTIYF. Here the CDR3 DNA reads TGCGCCAGCAGTCAATTTCAGGGGGCTATAGGAAACACCATATATTTT.

This clone showed up just a few times. The chain links TRBV3-1 (or the pseudogene TRBV3-2) to TRBJ2-3, with 11 bases matching TRBD2. Germline CDR1 reads LGHDT; CDR2 reads YNNKEL (reference sequence). V was pared by 3 bases and J by 0 bases, with 14 bases of the junction left unmatched. The CDR3 sequence is 20 residues long. The CDR3 DNA is TGTGCCAGCAGCCATCGACTAGCGGGGCTTATCCTATCTAGCACAGATACGCAGTATTTT. This sequence encodes CASSHRLAGLILSSTDTQYF.

This chain joins TRBV7-2 and TRBJ2-5, with TRBD1 matching 7 bases. Germline-derived CDR1 and CDR2 are SGHTA and FQGNSA. V shed 1 base, J shed 2 bases, and the junction held 7 bases outside the gene matches. CDR3 length: 16 amino acids. In DNA, the CDR3 is TGTGCCAGCAGCTTAGGGCCGAGGGGGCCGCAAGAGACCCAGTACTTC. This translates into CASSLGPRGPQETQYF.

The V and J genes are TRBV6-5 and TRBJ2-5; 10 bases fit TRBD2. V gave up 4 bases and J gave up 5 bases; unmatched junction bases: 10. Germline assignment: CDR1 MNHEY and CDR2 SVGAGI. The CDR3 has 16 amino acids. Here the CDR3 reads CASSWAPSGGWETQYF. The CDR3 region has the DNA TGTGCCAGCAGTTGGGCCCCTAGCGGGGGCTGGGAGACCCAGTACTTC.

The J gene is TRBJ2-1, the V gene TRBV29-1, with 10 bases matching TRBD1. Germline values: CDR1 SQVTM, CDR2 ANQGSEA. V was pared by 2 bases and J by 3 bases, with 4 bases of the junction left unmatched. The CDR3 length is 15 residues. The CDR3 region has the DNA TGCAGCGTTGAATACTGGGACAGGGGCTACAATGAGCAGTTCTTC. This codes for CSVEYWDRGYNEQFF.

The CDR3 sequence is CASSEGSGGFTYEQYF. Here the CDR3 DNA reads TGTGCCAGCAGTGAAGGGAGCGGGGGCTTTACCTACGAGCAGTACTTC. J is TRBJ2-7 and V is TRBV2; 8 bases align to TRBD2. CDR1 is SNHLY and CDR2 is FYNNEI in the germline V gene. Germline trimming cut 1 base from V and 2 bases from J; bases unmatched to any gene: 7. CDR3 length: 16 amino acids.

This clone was detected only once. The rearrangement links TRBV10-3 to TRBJ1-4; D is uncertain. Deletions cut 6 bases from V and 8 bases from J, with 10 bases between. From germline, CDR1 is ENHRY and CDR2 SYGVKD. The CDR3 spans 12 residues. The CDR3 DNA sequence: TGTGCCATCAGCCCCGGGAGCGAAAAACTGTTTTTT. Protein: CAISPGSEKLFF.